Below are 23 T cell receptor beta chains sequenced from a single sample in a study of cytomegalovirus exposure and HLA in healthy donors. Only in-frame clones appear in the TCRdb table, and some are missing; sequencing was by immunoSEQ multiplex PCR. The data hold 220,000 or so clones, with just over 90% observed a single time. Material for sequencing was PBMCs. All receptors derive from a woman aged 18-29 years in good health and CMV-seronegative.

V gene TRBV5-4 combines with J gene TRBJ2-5, with 9 bases fitting TRBD2. The V segment lost 4 bases and the J segment 2 bases; nucleotides outside the gene matches: 3. Germline CDR1 and CDR2: SGHNT and YYREEE (reference sequence). The CDR3 runs to 14 residues. The CDR3 loop reads CASSSSGRQETQYF. Here the CDR3 DNA reads TGTGCCAGCAGCAGCAGCGGGAGGCAAGAGACCCAGTACTTC.

V is TRBV2 and J is TRBJ2-7; TRBD2 matches 8 bases. Trimming took 8 bases from V and 0 from J; bases not matched to a gene: 21. This CDR3 contains 19 residues. Looked up from germline, CDR1 is SNHLY and CDR2 is FYNNEI. CDR3 region: CASLERGAGGYPSSYEQYF. DNA of the CDR3: TGTGCCAGCCTAGAGCGTGGGGCGGGGGGATACCCATCCTCCTACGAGCAGTACTTC. Based on the CDR3 plus reference TRBV2 and TRBJ2-7, the full variable domain is EPEVTQTPSHQVTQMGQEVILRCVPISNHLYFYWYRQILGQKVEFLVSFYNNEISEKSEIFDDQFSVERPDGSNFTLKIRSTKLEDSAMYFCASLERGAGGYPSSYEQYFGPGTRLTVT.

This clone was found once. The chain uses TRBV4-2 and TRBJ2-3; perhaps TRBD2 as D (6 bases). CDR1 LGHNA and CDR2 YNFKEQ come from the germline V gene. The CDR3 spans 18 residues. The ends were cut back, 1 base at V and 4 bases at J, with 21 bases in the middle. For the CDR3, the DNA is TGTGCCAGCAGCCAAGTGATGATGGGCGGGACGGACGCAGATACGCAGTATTTT. This translates into CASSQVMMGGTDADTQYF.

This clone has only a few counts. This chain links TRBV27 with TRBJ1-5; no reliable D call. The V gene's germline CDR1 is MNHEY and CDR2 SMNVEV (reference sequence). This CDR3 has 12 amino acids. The germline V and J ends were trimmed by 3 bases and 6 bases, with 6 bases remaining between them. CDR3 region: CASSFAGQPQHF. CDR3 DNA sequence: TGTGCCAGCAGTTTTGCGGGTCAGCCCCAGCATTTT.

The gene calls are TRBV4-1 and TRBJ1-5; 9 bases are shared with TRBD1. J was trimmed by 4 bases and V by 3 bases; bases with no gene match: 4. The germline CDR1 and CDR2 sequences are MGHRA and YSYEKL. The CDR3 sequence is 15 residues long. CDR3 coding DNA: TGCGCCAGCAGCCAGGCTGGACAGGGGAATCAGCCCCAGCATTTT. Amino acids: CASSQAGQGNQPQHF.

The chain couples TRBV6-1 to TRBJ1-1; D uncertain. V shed 5 bases and J shed 0 bases, with 7 bases lying between them. The CDR3 is 13 amino acids. Germline V gene lookup returns CDR1 MNHNS and CDR2 SASEGT. CDR3 sequence: CASSSTVNTEAFF. As DNA, the CDR3 is TGTGCCAGCAGTTCAACAGTGAACACTGAAGCTTTCTTT.

This rearrangement joins TRBV5-1 to TRBJ2-1; D is possibly TRBD1 (6 bases). The germline V and J ends were trimmed by 4 bases and 7 bases, with 18 bases remaining between them. Germline values: CDR1 SGHRS, CDR2 YFSETQ. This CDR3 region has 15 residues. CDR3 protein: CASSPFRDTGNEQFF. In nucleotides, the CDR3 is TGCGCCAGCAGCCCCTTCCGGGACACGGGAAATGAGCAGTTCTTC.

This clone was counted once. The chain employs TRBV5-1 and TRBJ2-7, with D hard to call. V shed 0 bases and J shed 13 bases, with 14 bases lying between them. Germline-derived CDR1 and CDR2 are SGHRS and YFSETQ. This CDR3 has 12 amino acids. Here the CDR3 reads CASSLEAGPEYF. In DNA, the CDR3 is TGCGCCAGCAGCTTGGAGGCAGGTCCCGAATACTTC.

This clone was detected a few times. The rearrangement links TRBV5-6 to TRBJ2-2, with D possibly being TRBD1 (5 bases). Deletions cut 4 bases from V and 6 bases from J, with 19 bases between. Per the germline V gene, CDR1 is SGHDT and CDR2 is YYEEEE. The CDR3 totals 16 residues. The DNA for the CDR3 is TGTGCCAGCAGCCCTCAGACAGACCCCAAGGCCGGGGAGCTGTTTTTT. Protein: CASSPQTDPKAGELFF.

The chain carries TRBV2 and TRBJ1-1; perhaps TRBD1 as D (6 bases). The CDR3 covers 16 residues. V shed 8 bases and J shed 1 base, with 20 bases lying between them. Looked up from germline, CDR1 is SNHLY and CDR2 is FYNNEI. This CDR3 reads CASLQTGFWQNTEAFF. CDR3 DNA: TGTGCCAGCTTACAAACAGGGTTTTGGCAGAACACTGAAGCTTTCTTT.

The rearrangement links TRBV11-3 to TRBJ2-1, with D possibly matching TRBD2 (6 bases). V shed 0 bases and J shed 16 bases, with 16 bases lying between them. Germline CDR1 reads SGHNT; CDR2 reads YENEEA. The CDR3 covers 13 residues. CDR3 amino acids: CASSLDGWPGAFF. CDR3 in DNA: TGTGCCAGCAGCTTAGATGGGTGGCCGGGAGCCTTCTTC.

DNA for the CDR3: TGTGCCAGCAGCGTAGCTAGAACGTCTGGAAACACCATATATTTT. Protein: CASSVARTSGNTIYF. This chain connects TRBV9 to TRBJ1-3, with unresolved D. The CDR3 is made up of 15 amino acids. The V end was cut by 0 bases, the J end by 1 base, with 8 bases between. From germline, CDR1 is SGDLS and CDR2 YYNGEE.

The J gene is TRBJ1-5, the V gene TRBV28, with D hard to call. The CDR3 is 12 amino acids. V gave up 6 bases and J gave up 3 bases, with 6 bases separating them. CDR1 is MDHEN, CDR2 SYDVKM, per germline. Here the CDR3 reads CASSVPNQPQHF. CDR3 bases: TGTGCCAGCAGCGTCCCCAATCAGCCCCAGCATTTT.

The chain has TRBV18 and TRBJ2-7; D remains unclear. In germline, CDR1 is KGHSH, CDR2 LQKENI. The V and J ends lost 0 bases and 2 bases respectively, with 23 bases between them. The CDR3 runs 19 residues. CDR3 nucleotide sequence: TGTGCCAGCTCACCACCCTTCGACTCGAAACACCCCGCGCCCTACGAGCAGTACTTC. This sequence encodes CASSPPFDSKHPAPYEQYF.

The chain carries TRBV28 and TRBJ1-1; TRBD1 aligns across 7 bases. Germline V CDR1 and CDR2: MDHEN, SYDVKM. The J segment lost 6 bases and the V segment lost 5 bases, leaving 6 bases of the junction unmatched. This CDR3 is built from 13 residues. The CDR3 protein is CASSEHRGPEAFF. CDR3 nucleotides: TGTGCCAGCAGTGAACACAGGGGACCTGAAGCTTTCTTT. Full variable domain (outside the CDR3, taken from reference TRBV28 and TRBJ1-1): DVKVTQSSRYLVKRTGEKVFLECVQDMDHENMFWYRQDPGLGLRLIYFSYDVKMKEKGDIPEGYSVSREKKERFSLILESASTNQTSMYLCASSEHRGPEAFFGQGTRLTVV.

V gene TRBV27 combines with J gene TRBJ1-2, with a possible D match to TRBD1 (5 bases). The CDR3 is made up of 17 amino acids. Trimming removed 5 bases from V and 1 base from J, with 20 bases in between. CDR1 MNHEY and CDR2 SMNVEV come from the germline V gene (reference sequence). CDR3 DNA sequence: TGTGCCAGCAGTACAGGCGGTTTGAGCGAAGGTAACTATGGCTACACCTTC. Translating it yields CASSTGGLSEGNYGYTF.

This chain uses TRBV29-1 with TRBJ1-1; D remains ambiguous. The CDR3 sequence is 15 residues long. The germline CDR1 and CDR2 sequences are SQVTM and ANQGSEA. The V end was cut by 0 bases, the J end by 2 bases, with 13 bases between. In DNA form, the CDR3 reads TGCAGCGTTGAAGATCCCGGGAGGGTTAACACTGAAGCTTTCTTT. Translation: CSVEDPGRVNTEAFF.

The chain joins TRBV25-1 to TRBJ2-1; the D is unclear. V gave up 1 base and J gave up 2 bases, with 12 bases separating them. The CDR3 consists of 16 residues. Germline V lookup: CDR1 MGHDK, CDR2 SYGVNS. This CDR3 is CASSEFWQVPYNEQFF. In DNA form, the CDR3 reads TGTGCCAGCAGTGAATTCTGGCAGGTCCCCTACAATGAGCAGTTCTTC. Complete variable domain (other parts from reference TRBV25-1 and TRBJ2-1): EADIYQTPRYLVIGTGKKITLECSQTMGHDKMYWYQQDPGMELHLIHYSYGVNSTEKGDLSSESTVSRIRTEHFPLTLESARPSHTSQYLCASSEFWQVPYNEQFFGPGTRLTVL.

This chain links TRBV2 with TRBJ2-7; D unresolved. This CDR3 has 13 amino acids. With 3 bases removed from V and 0 bases from J, the gap between germline ends came to 6 bases. Germline CDR1 and CDR2: SNHLY and FYNNEI. CDR3 in amino acids: CASSEYNSYEQYF. The CDR3 bases are TGTGCCAGCAGTGAGTACAACTCCTACGAGCAGTACTTC.

The rearrangement links TRBV7-3 to TRBJ2-1, with a possible D match to TRBD1 (5 bases). This CDR3 comprises 15 residues. Germline values: CDR1 SGHTA, CDR2 FQGTGA. V shed 5 bases and J shed 7 bases, with 18 bases lying between them. This CDR3 reads CASSQRRFPGNEQFF. CDR3 in DNA: TGTGCCAGCAGCCAACGACGATTTCCAGGGAATGAGCAGTTCTTC.

The chain uses TRBV5-4 and TRBJ2-1; 15 bases are shared with TRBD2. The germline gives CDR1 SGHNT, CDR2 YYREEE (reference sequence). J gave up 7 bases and V 4 bases, and 6 bases lay outside the gene matches. The CDR3 is 16 amino acids. DNA for the CDR3: TGTGCCAGCAGCCCGACCGGGACTAGCGGGAGGAATGAGCAGTTCTTC. Translation: CASSPTGTSGRNEQFF.

This clone has a handful of counts. The chain combines TRBV27 with TRBJ2-7, with D possibly TRBD2 on 6 matching bases. The CDR3 runs to 16 residues. V was trimmed by 5 bases and J by 3 bases, leaving 20 bases between them. CDR1 and CDR2 (germline): MNHEY, SMNVEV (reference sequence). Here the CDR3 DNA reads TGTGCCAGCAGTCCCCGCTCGGTAGCGGATAACTACGAGCAGTACTTC. It yields the protein CASSPRSVADNYEQYF.

This sequence joins TRBV5-1 and TRBJ2-7; TRBD2 aligns across 8 bases. Trimming cost V 8 bases and J 4 bases; bases outside gene matches: 20. Germline CDR1 reads SGHRS; CDR2 reads YFSETQ. CDR3 size: 17 residues. The CDR3 region has the DNA TGCGCCAGTCGCCGGTGGAGCGGGAGTCTCGGGGCTTACGAGCAGTACTTC. Translating it yields CASRRWSGSLGAYEQYF.